The TCR beta chain under discussion was sequenced for a study of technical replicates of blood from a handful of donors. V dropped 1 base and J dropped 9 bases, with 16 bases sitting between them. The CDR3 loop spans 14 amino acids. The germline V gene has CDR1 SGHTA and CDR2 FQGNSA. Profiling relied on immunoSEQ multiplex PCR, and the TCRdb table lists in-frame clones only, not all of them. Of some 70,000 clones listed, approximately 88% are singletons. The V and J genes are TRBV7-2 and TRBJ2-7, with D perhaps TRBD1 (5 bases). The sequenced material came from PBMCs. The sequence came from a human donor in good health. Some clones in this sample may be carry-over from other donors' samples. Here the CDR3 DNA reads TGTGCCAGCAGCTTAGGAGGCCTCAGGGCCACGCAGTACTTC. This sequence encodes CASSLGGLRATQYF.